This TCR beta chain was retrieved from a study of blood T cell repertoires in COVID-19. Overall study context: Italy, Spain and the United States were the sources of the convalescent and acute COVID-19 samples. Sources were T cells, B-cell-depleted T cells, or PBMCs; the material itself was cDNA or gDNA.

In the authors' methods: Reference gene primers were amplified, and this amplification served to estimate nucleated cell counts. Sequencing was performed with immunoSEQ multiplex PCR; in TCRdb, only in-frame clones are kept and a portion is missing. The D gene and trimming were derived from the DNA, and the V and J assignments and clone size from that table. Seen here are 200,000 to 250,000 clones, approximately 84% observed once, and the top ten hold over 2.5%. The sequencing input was peripheral blood. The source of this sequence is a woman aged 25 to 45 who had recovered from COVID-19.

The CDR3 spells CASSRGSSAYQETQYF. DNA for the CDR3: TGTGCCAGCAGCCGAGGGTCTAGCGCATACCAAGAGACCCAGTACTTC. The genes are TRBV11-2 and TRBJ2-5; weak D call: TRBD2 (6 bases). CDR3 size: 16 residues. Germline values: CDR1 SGHAT, CDR2 FQNNGV. V shed 5 bases and J shed 0 bases, with 16 bases lying between them.